These 30 T cell receptor beta chains originate from one sample sequenced in a study of blood T cell repertoires in COVID-19. Clones were read by immunoSEQ multiplex PCR, and TCRdb kept only the in-frame ones, dropping some. The sample lists a few hundred thousand clones, 80% to 95% occurring once. Sequencing was carried out using PBMCs or T cells enriched from blood (not recorded which). Receptors were obtained from a man aged 18 to 29 who had recovered from COVID-19.

The chain employs TRBV7-9 and TRBJ1-4; D gene uncertain. V lost 5 bases and J 7 bases, leaving 11 bases between the germline ends. Germline V CDR1 and CDR2: SEHNR, FQNEAQ (reference sequence). CDR3 length: 13 amino acids. The chain's CDR3 is CASSPPVGEKLFF. The CDR3 nucleotides read TGTGCCAGCAGCCCCCCGGTCGGTGAAAAACTGTTTTTT.

The chain recombines TRBV13 with TRBJ1-1; D is possibly TRBD1 (6 bases). Germline V gene lookup returns CDR1 PRHDT and CDR2 FYEKMQ (reference sequence). This CDR3 spans 17 amino acids. Trimming removed 0 bases at V and 1 base at J, with 15 bases between. CDR3 protein: CASSLGLLGGGNTEAFF. CDR3 coding DNA: TGTGCCAGCAGCTTAGGCCTTCTTGGGGGCGGGAACACTGAAGCTTTCTTT.

This clone was seen once. The rearrangement joins TRBV19 to TRBJ1-2, with 8 bases lining up with TRBD1. The CDR3 spans 15 residues. Losses at the gene ends were 3 bases for V and 4 bases for J; bases not matched to a gene: 7. Per the germline V gene, CDR1 is LNHDA and CDR2 is SQIVND (reference sequence). DNA of the CDR3: TGTGCCAGTAGTATCCCTGGACAGGGCACCTATGGCTACACCTTC. This gives the protein CASSIPGQGTYGYTF.

Concerning this clone: Other DNA sequences in this specimen translate into the identical CDR3. The rearrangement uses TRBV18 and TRBJ1-6; D is perhaps TRBD1 (6 bases). V was pared by 2 bases and J by 4 bases, with 6 bases between. CDR3 size: 14 residues. From germline, CDR1 is KGHSH and CDR2 LQKENI. The CDR3: CASSPGQYNSPLHF. The CDR3, as DNA: TGTGCCAGCTCACCAGGACAGTATAATTCACCCCTCCACTTT.

The chain has TRBV3-1 (or the pseudogene TRBV3-2) and TRBJ1-3; D is uncertain. The CDR3 contains 16 residues. V lost 4 bases and J lost 0, with 13 bases in between. The V gene's germline CDR1 is LGHDT and CDR2 YNNKEL (reference sequence). CDR3 bases: TGTGCCAGCAGCCGCTCCGGGGTCGTCTCTGGAAACACCATATATTTT. Its translation is CASSRSGVVSGNTIYF.

CDR3 nucleotides: TGTGCCACCAGCAGAGACAGGGTTGGGACCCAGTACTTC. Residues: CATSRDRVGTQYF. The rearrangement links TRBV15 to TRBJ2-5, with D possibly being TRBD1 (5 bases). The CDR3 consists of 13 residues. The V and J ends lost 0 bases and 7 bases respectively, with 9 bases between them. Germline V CDR1 and CDR2: LNHNV, YYDKDF (reference sequence).

This chain connects TRBV6-1 to TRBJ2-6; TRBD1 matches at 7 bases. The CDR3 covers 18 residues. Germline V lookup: CDR1 MNHNS, CDR2 SASEGT. The V segment lost 4 bases and the J segment 1 base; nucleotides outside the gene matches: 10. CDR3 in DNA: TGTGCCAGCAGTGTTTCCACAGGGGCTACTTCTGGGGCCAACGTCCTGACTTTC. Its translation is CASSVSTGATSGANVLTF.

The CDR3 sequence: CASSLEPTSGRARYNEQFF. The CDR3 region has the DNA TGTGCCAGCAGCTTAGAACCCACTAGCGGGAGGGCCAGGTACAATGAGCAGTTCTTC. The chain has TRBV7-2 and TRBJ2-1; 13 nucleotides agree with TRBD2. V was clipped by 1 base and J by 4 bases; unmatched bases: 10. Germline V gene data show CDR1 as SGHTA and CDR2 as FQGNSA. The CDR3 runs to 19 residues.

This clone has only one observation. The J gene is TRBJ1-2, the V gene TRBV11-2; possibly TRBD1 for D (6 bases). Germline assignment: CDR1 SGHAT and CDR2 FQNNGV. The CDR3 extends over 14 amino acids. With 2 bases removed from V and 8 bases from J, the gap between germline ends came to 15 bases. The CDR3 spells CASSLRTGLEGYTF. The CDR3 region has the DNA TGTGCCAGCAGCTTACGAACAGGGTTGGAGGGCTACACCTTC. The full variable domain, rest sourced from reference TRBV11-2 and TRBJ1-2, is EAGVAQSPRYKIIEKRQSVAFWCNPISGHATLYWYQQILGQGPKLLIQFQNNGVVDDSQLPKDRFSAERLKGVDSTLKIQPAKLEDSAVYLCASSLRTGLEGYTFGSGTRLTVV.

This chain links TRBV2 with TRBJ2-5; TRBD2 matches 7 bases. Per the germline V gene, CDR1 is SNHLY and CDR2 is FYNNEI. The CDR3 has 15 amino acids. V was pared by 8 bases and J by 2 bases, with 11 bases of the junction left unmatched. The CDR3 region is CASGGLREPQETQYF. In DNA form, the CDR3 reads TGTGCCAGCGGGGGACTACGGGAACCTCAAGAGACCCAGTACTTC.

This rearrangement joins TRBV19 to TRBJ1-5, with 8 bases aligning to TRBD1. Germline assignment: CDR1 LNHDA and CDR2 SQIVND (reference sequence). The CDR3 extends over 14 amino acids. V was clipped by 8 bases and J by 3 bases; unmatched bases: 6. The CDR3 DNA reads TGTGCCAGTGCGGGCAGGGGGCCCAATCAGCCCCAGCATTTT. This codes for CASAGRGPNQPQHF.

The chain uses TRBV5-4 and TRBJ1-3, with TRBD1 matching over 7 bases. Per germline, CDR1 SGHNT and CDR2 YYREEE (reference sequence). J was trimmed by 3 bases and V by 0 bases; bases with no gene match: 15. The CDR3 is 19 amino acids. The CDR3: CASSLGTGGWGAGGNTIYF. The CDR3, as DNA: TGTGCCAGCAGCTTGGGGACAGGCGGCTGGGGGGCCGGTGGAAACACCATATATTTT.

The chain uses TRBV19 and TRBJ1-5; D is possibly TRBD1 (5 bases). Trimming took 6 bases from V and 2 from J, leaving 11 bases between them. The CDR3 loop spans 14 amino acids. Germline loops: CDR1 LNHDA, CDR2 SQIVND (reference sequence). The CDR3 DNA is TGTGCCAGTAGCGACAGTTCGGGCAATCAGCCCCAGCATTTT. The encoded protein is CASSDSSGNQPQHF.

This clone was counted once. The chain recombines TRBV20-1 with TRBJ1-4, with TRBD1 identical over 7 bases. CDR1 is DFQATT, CDR2 SNEGSKA, per germline (reference sequence). The CDR3 extends over 17 amino acids. J gave up 7 bases and V 3 bases, and 17 bases lay outside the gene matches. The CDR3 region is CSASRVLYRGEIEKLFF. The CDR3, as DNA: TGCAGTGCTAGTAGAGTCCTTTACAGGGGAGAGATTGAAAAACTGTTTTTT.

This clone has just a few counts. This chain joins TRBV11-2 and TRBJ2-1, with D perhaps matching TRBD2 (6 bases). Trimming cost V 1 base and J 4 bases, with 11 bases left between them. Germline-derived CDR1 and CDR2 are SGHAT and FQNNGV. The CDR3 spans 15 residues. DNA for the CDR3: TGTGCCAGCAGCTTAGGAACTAGCAGATACAATGAGCAGTTCTTC. Residues: CASSLGTSRYNEQFF.

This clone was picked up one time. This chain connects TRBV4-1 to TRBJ1-5, with D perhaps TRBD1 (5 bases). Per the germline V gene, CDR1 is MGHRA and CDR2 is YSYEKL. V dropped 1 base and J dropped 0 bases, with 19 bases sitting between them. The CDR3 consists of 19 residues. CDR3 in amino acids: CASSQVSAGYRDSNQPQHF. CDR3 coding DNA: TGCGCCAGCAGCCAAGTTTCGGCAGGGTATCGCGATAGCAATCAGCCCCAGCATTTT.

The chain has TRBV15 and TRBJ2-3, with D possibly TRBD1 on 6 matching bases. Germline loops: CDR1 LNHNV, CDR2 YYDKDF (reference sequence). The CDR3 covers 15 residues. V dropped 1 base and J dropped 3 bases, with 11 bases sitting between them. The CDR3 DNA reads as TGTGCCACCAGCAGAGGGACAGACCCAACAGATACGCAGTATTTT. Translating gives CATSRGTDPTDTQYF.

The genes are TRBV6-6 and TRBJ1-6; TRBD1 agrees at 7 bases. CDR3 length: 14 amino acids. J was trimmed by 7 bases and V by 5 bases; bases with no gene match: 5. Germline V gene lookup returns CDR1 MNHNY and CDR2 SVGAGI (reference sequence). In nucleotides, the CDR3 is TGTGCCAGCAGTGTCAGGGGACAGAATTCACCCCTCCACTTT. It specifies CASSVRGQNSPLHF.

The rearrangement uses TRBV19 and TRBJ1-1; D is undetermined. Germline V CDR1 and CDR2: LNHDA, SQIVND (reference sequence). The CDR3 runs 15 residues. V lost 5 bases and J 1 base, leaving 14 bases between the germline ends. The CDR3 reads CASSFPTEGNTEAFF. As DNA, the CDR3 is TGTGCCAGTAGTTTCCCGACGGAGGGGAACACTGAAGCTTTCTTT.

This clone is a singleton in its sample. The genes are TRBV20-1 and TRBJ2-3, with a tentative D call TRBD2 (6 bases). Germline V gene lookup returns CDR1 DFQATT and CDR2 SNEGSKA (reference sequence). V lost 3 bases to trimming and J lost 4 bases, with 23 bases between them. The CDR3 has 17 residues. Here the CDR3 DNA reads TGCAGTGCTAGTAGTGGGAGTTTGGGGGAGGCTGCAGATACGCAGTATTTT. It is translated as CSASSGSLGEAADTQYF.

J is TRBJ1-4 and V is TRBV10-3; D is ambiguous. Trimming shortened V by 0 bases and J by 2 bases, and 7 bases separated the two germline ends. There are 15 residues in the CDR3. The germline V gene encodes CDR1 ENHRY and CDR2 SYGVKD. Here the CDR3 reads CAISESRSTNEKLFF. The CDR3 DNA follows: TGTGCCATCAGTGAGTCTCGGTCTACTAATGAAAAACTGTTTTTT.

Worth noting for this clone: Different DNA sequences within this sample yield the same CDR3. The rearrangement joins TRBV5-1 to TRBJ2-1, with D uncertain. Germline V gene sequence: CDR1 SGHRS, CDR2 YFSETQ. Trimming shortened V by 0 bases and J by 7 bases, and 5 bases separated the two germline ends. CDR3 size: 12 residues. CDR3 amino acids: CASSLAGNEQFF. The CDR3 DNA reads as TGCGCCAGCAGCTTGGCCGGTAATGAGCAGTTCTTC. Using reference TRBV5-1 and TRBJ2-1 for the parts outside the CDR3, the full variable domain is KAGVTQTPRYLIKTRGQQVTLSCSPISGHRSVSWYQQTPGQGLQFLFEYFSETQRNKGNFPGRFSGRQFSNSRSEMNVSTLELGDSALYLCASSLAGNEQFFGPGTRLTVL.

The chain is built from TRBV28 and TRBJ1-6; D may be TRBD1 (5 bases). The CDR3 has 18 amino acids. Trimming left V 4 bases short and J 9 bases short, with 25 bases between. Germline loops: CDR1 MDHEN, CDR2 SYDVKM. CDR3: CASSSSPKGGAFFSPLHF. The CDR3 DNA follows: TGTGCCAGCAGTTCATCCCCCAAAGGAGGGGCCTTTTTTTCACCCCTCCACTTT.

V is TRBV19 and J is TRBJ2-1, with D tentatively TRBD2 (6 bases). The CDR3 sequence is 15 residues long. The V end lost 4 bases, the J end lost 3 bases, and 13 bases lay between the germline ends. Germline-derived CDR1 and CDR2 are LNHDA and SQIVND (reference sequence). Here the CDR3 reads CASSTGLSNYNEQFF. CDR3 nucleotide sequence: TGTGCCAGTAGTACGGGACTTTCCAACTACAATGAGCAGTTCTTC.

The chain employs TRBV9 and TRBJ1-2, with 10 positions matching TRBD1. The V segment lost 3 bases and the J segment 2 bases; nucleotides outside the gene matches: 4. This CDR3 is 15 amino acids long. Germline CDR1 is SGDLS and CDR2 is YYNGEE. The CDR3 region is CASSDEGQGNYGYTF. The CDR3 DNA sequence: TGTGCCAGCAGCGACGAGGGACAGGGGAACTATGGCTACACCTTC. Together with reference TRBV9 and TRBJ1-2, the CDR3 gives the full variable domain: DSGVTQTPKHLITATGQRVTLRCSPRSGDLSVYWYQQSLDQGLQFLIQYYNGEERAKGNILERFSAQQFPDLHSELNLSSLELGDSALYFCASSDEGQGNYGYTFGSGTRLTVV.

The chain uses TRBV7-3 and TRBJ2-1, with TRBD2 as a possible D gene (6 bases). The CDR3 is made up of 14 amino acids. CDR1 is SGHTA and CDR2 is FQGTGA in the germline V gene. Trimming removed 1 base at V and 9 bases at J, with 13 bases between. The CDR3 bases are TGTGCCAGCAGCTTAAACCCCGCCGGGGGTGAGCAGTTCTTC. Translating gives CASSLNPAGGEQFF.

The chain couples TRBV7-8 to TRBJ1-5, with 9 bases that match TRBD1. CDR1 and CDR2 from the germline V gene are SGHVS and FQNEAQ. CDR3 length: 14 residues. Germline trimming cut 4 bases from V and 5 bases from J; bases unmatched to any gene: 3. This CDR3 is CASSWDRDDQPQHF. CDR3 sequence (DNA): TGTGCCAGCAGCTGGGACAGGGATGATCAGCCCCAGCATTTT.

This rearrangement joins TRBV27 to TRBJ1-1; TRBD1 might be the D (6 bases). The V end lost 5 bases, the J end lost 2 bases, and 12 bases lay between the germline ends. The CDR3 is made up of 14 amino acids. Germline V gene lookup returns CDR1 MNHEY and CDR2 SMNVEV (reference sequence). The CDR3 spells CASSVQGSNTEAFF. For the CDR3, the DNA is TGTGCCAGCAGTGTACAGGGATCAAACACTGAAGCTTTCTTT.

DNA of the CDR3: TGTGCCAGCAGTCAACCGACAGGGAACCATGAGCAGTTCTTC. Translated: CASSQPTGNHEQFF. The V call is TRBV28, the J call TRBJ2-1; TRBD1 agrees at 7 bases. The ends lost 5 bases at V and 8 bases at J; junction bases unmatched: 9. Germline lookup yields CDR1 MDHEN and CDR2 SYDVKM. There are 14 residues in the CDR3.

V gene TRBV5-8 combines with J gene TRBJ1-1; TRBD1 agrees at 9 bases. CDR3 length equals 15 residues. Losses at the gene ends were 5 bases for V and 3 bases for J; bases not matched to a gene: 8. Per germline, CDR1 SGHTS and CDR2 YDEGEE. The CDR3 region is CASRPTGGPHTEAFF. The CDR3 nucleotides read TGTGCCAGCAGACCTACAGGGGGCCCCCACACTGAAGCTTTCTTT.